The rows below give T cell receptor beta chains drawn from one sample of a study of blood T cell repertoires in COVID-19. Assay used: immunoSEQ multiplex PCR; TCRdb lists only in-frame clones, some missing. Of 60,000 to 90,000 clones listed, 80% were seen once; the top ten hold less than 6%. Source material: peripheral blood. The source of these receptors is a man between 60 and 75 years old with active or convalescent COVID-19. Both conserved end residues are part of each CDR3. D genes are given only for firm matches. The size field is filled for only some rows; it gives once, few, many or a size class.

j_call: TRBJ2-2
v_call: TRBV3-1/TRBV3-2
clone_size: -
d_call: TRBD2
cdr3_nt: TGTGCCAGCAGCCTGACTAGCAGGGAGCTGTTTTTT
cdr3_aa: CASSLTSRELFF

j_call: TRBJ1-2
v_call: TRBV7-2
clone_size: -
d_call: TRBD1
cdr3_nt: TGTGCCAGCAGCCCCAGACAGGGCTATGGCTACACCTTC
cdr3_aa: CASSPRQGYGYTF

j_call: TRBJ2-4
v_call: TRBV4-3
clone_size: -
d_call: -
cdr3_nt: TGCGCCAGCAGCCAAGATAACCCCTCGCGGGTAGCCAAAAACATTCAGTACTTC
cdr3_aa: CASSQDNPSRVAKNIQYF

j_call: TRBJ2-1
v_call: TRBV12-3/TRBV12-4
clone_size: -
d_call: -
cdr3_nt: TGTGCCAGCAGTCAAGACATGGATGAGCAGTTCTTC
cdr3_aa: CASSQDMDEQFF

j_call: TRBJ1-3
v_call: TRBV4-2
clone_size: -
d_call: TRBD1
cdr3_nt: TGTGCCAGCAGCCAAGATGTGACAGGGAGGGGAAACACCATATATTTT
cdr3_aa: CASSQDVTGRGNTIYF

j_call: TRBJ1-1
v_call: TRBV20-1
clone_size: once
d_call: -
cdr3_nt: TGCAGTGCTAGTGCCCAGGGAAGGAACACTGAAGCTTTCTTT
cdr3_aa: CSASAQGRNTEAFF

j_call: TRBJ1-2
v_call: TRBV10-3
clone_size: -
d_call: -
cdr3_nt: TGTGCCACGAAGGAGTCAGGGAATCCAAACTATGGCTACACCTTC
cdr3_aa: CATKESGNPNYGYTF

j_call: TRBJ2-1
v_call: TRBV18
clone_size: -
d_call: TRBD2
cdr3_nt: TGTGCCAGCTCACCACGTATAGCGGCTAGCGGGGACCTCTACAATGAGCAGTTCTTC
cdr3_aa: CASSPRIAASGDLYNEQFF

j_call: TRBJ2-2
v_call: TRBV7-9
clone_size: -
d_call: TRBD2
cdr3_nt: TGTGCCAGCAGATTCAGCGGGACGAACACCGGGGAGCTGTTTTTT
cdr3_aa: CASRFSGTNTGELFF

j_call: TRBJ2-7
v_call: TRBV11-1
clone_size: -
d_call: TRBD1
cdr3_nt: TGTGCCAGCAGCTTCCGGACAGGGGGCAGGAACGAGCAGTACTTC
cdr3_aa: CASSFRTGGRNEQYF

j_call: TRBJ2-7
v_call: TRBV7-2
clone_size: few
d_call: -
cdr3_nt: TGTGCCAGCCGGTCGACAGTGACCTACGAGCAGTACTTC
cdr3_aa: CASRSTVTYEQYF

j_call: TRBJ2-1
v_call: TRBV7-9
clone_size: -
d_call: TRBD2
cdr3_nt: TGTGCCAGCAGCCCGTACGGGACTAATAATGTCGTGCAGTTCTTC
cdr3_aa: CASSPYGTNNVVQFF

j_call: TRBJ2-3
v_call: TRBV4-3
clone_size: -
d_call: -
cdr3_nt: TGCGCCAGCAGCCAAGGGGGAGGGGGGCCCCCCACAGATACGCAGTATTTT
cdr3_aa: CASSQGGGGPPTDTQYF

j_call: TRBJ1-1
v_call: TRBV5-1
clone_size: -
d_call: TRBD1
cdr3_nt: TGCGCCAGCAGCTTGACGACAGGGGACACTGAAGCTTTCTTT
cdr3_aa: CASSLTTGDTEAFF

j_call: TRBJ1-2
v_call: TRBV3-1/TRBV3-2
clone_size: -
d_call: -
cdr3_nt: TGTGCCAGCAGCAAGGGGGGGGGTGATGGCTACACCTTC
cdr3_aa: CASSKGGGDGYTF

j_call: TRBJ2-5
v_call: TRBV28
clone_size: -
d_call: -
cdr3_nt: TGTGCCAGCAGAGAAACGGCTAGACAAGAGACCCAGTACTTC
cdr3_aa: CASRETARQETQYF